Below, 8 T cell receptor beta chains from the same sample are listed, as sequenced in a study of blood T cell repertoires in COVID-19. Data came from immunoSEQ multiplex PCR; TCRdb stores just in-frame clones and leaves some out. This sample yields about 260,000 clones, of which just under 90% are seen a single time; 3.7% belongs to the top ten. The sequencing input was peripheral blood. The receptor source for this set is a woman in her thirties or forties with acute or convalescent COVID-19.

The chain couples TRBV5-4 to TRBJ1-6; D not resolved. This CDR3 is 14 amino acids long. V shed 2 bases and J shed 5 bases, with 8 bases lying between them. Germline CDR1 is SGHNT and CDR2 is YYREEE (reference sequence). CDR3 protein: CASSFPGDNSPLHF. The CDR3 bases are TGTGCCAGCAGCTTCCCGGGTGATAATTCACCCCTCCACTTT.

The V gene is TRBV18, the J gene TRBJ1-2, with D unclear. Germline loops: CDR1 KGHSH, CDR2 LQKENI. The V and J ends lost 2 bases and 3 bases respectively, with 16 bases between them. CDR3 length: 16 amino acids. The CDR3 here is CASSPEPLQVDYGYTF. CDR3 DNA: TGTGCCAGCTCACCAGAACCACTCCAGGTGGACTATGGCTACACCTTC.

The chain couples TRBV18 to TRBJ1-1; D perhaps matches TRBD1 (5 bases). The germline gives CDR1 KGHSH, CDR2 LQKENI. Trimming removed 1 base at V and 7 bases at J, with 13 bases between. The CDR3 consists of 14 residues. The CDR3 sequence: CASSPQRQSYEAFF. CDR3 bases: TGTGCCAGCTCACCACAGAGACAGAGTTATGAAGCTTTCTTT.

The rearrangement links TRBV6-5 to TRBJ1-4, with 7 bases identical to TRBD1. This CDR3 spans 14 amino acids. CDR1 is MNHEY, CDR2 SVGAGI, per germline. The V segment lost 4 bases and the J segment 8 bases; nucleotides outside the gene matches: 7. CDR3 protein: CASSSTGTLEKLFF. The CDR3 bases are TGTGCCAGCAGTTCGACAGGGACCTTAGAAAAACTGTTTTTT.

The rearrangement links TRBV6-2 or TRBV6-3 to TRBJ1-2, with 7 bases lining up with TRBD1. V was clipped by 2 bases and J by 6 bases; unmatched bases: 9. Germline V CDR1 and CDR2: MNHEY, SVGEGT. This CDR3 region has 15 residues. CDR3 bases: TGTGCCAGCAGTTACAGCCCGACAGGGTCCCATGGCTACACCTTC. Protein product: CASSYSPTGSHGYTF.

The J gene is TRBJ1-1, the V gene TRBV19; 9 nucleotides agree with TRBD1. Trimming at V came to 3 bases and at J to 4 bases, leaving 3 bases not matched to a gene. The CDR3 has 14 residues. Germline V gives CDR1 LNHDA, CDR2 SQIVND (reference sequence). The CDR3 spells CASSITGGSTEAFF. DNA of the CDR3: TGTGCCAGTAGTATTACAGGGGGCTCCACTGAAGCTTTCTTT.

The chain employs TRBV7-3 and TRBJ1-1, with 7 positions matching TRBD1. CDR1 SGHTA and CDR2 FQGTGA come from the germline V gene. CDR3 length: 13 amino acids. V lost 1 base, J lost 11 bases, and 7 bases stayed unmatched. The DNA of the CDR3 is TGTGCCAGCAGCTTAAATAGGCAGGGGGAGGCTTTCTTT. Amino acid sequence: CASSLNRQGEAFF.

The chain couples TRBV5-1 to TRBJ2-2; D remains ambiguous. V lost 0 bases and J lost 2, with 11 bases in between. This CDR3 region has 16 residues. The V gene's germline CDR1 is SGHRS and CDR2 YFSETQ. This CDR3 reads CASSLGPGPNTGELFF. CDR3 DNA: TGCGCCAGCAGCTTGGGTCCAGGTCCTAACACCGGGGAGCTGTTTTTT.